This TCR beta chain was identified in a study of blood T cells in healthy people across ages (dated by TCRdb to between 2015 and 2017). Background on the whole study: In model experiments, template switching captured roughly one uniquely barcoded TCR beta cDNA molecule for every two T cells. Two additional independent replicas of 1 million unique cDNA reads from the same blood draw were analyzed for two donors (one aged 18 to 30 and one aged 80 or older). The donors were divided into four age groups: young (average approximately 15 years), middle-aged (about 39), aged (roughly 66) and long-lived (approximately 74). Age-related changes in TCR beta repertoire diversity were measured in the study by deep sequencing normalized with unique cDNA molecular identifiers. Donors of different ages were randomly distributed across sequencing lanes to avoid experimental bias.

Donors were a few dozen systemically healthy Caucasian individuals from Russia aged roughly 6 to 90 years. Each donor gave 9.5 to 10 milliliters of peripheral blood, drawn into EDTA-treated Vacutainer tubes. PBMCs were isolated by Ficoll-Paque density-gradient centrifugation, with at least 6.5 million obtained per sample. Total RNA was extracted from PBMCs with Trizol reagent, with at least 5 micrograms obtained per sample. Naive CD45RAhigh/CD27high T cell percentages were measured by flow cytometry on a PBMC aliquot from every donor. Results the study describes overall, beyond this receptor: Donor CMV infection status was unknown, potentially confounding age-related changes in expanded clonotypes. As age increased, observed TCR beta diversity per million T cells dropped in a roughly linear way, and a significant reduction was already evident by age about 40. There was a strong correlation between observed TCR beta diversity and the percentage of naive T cells measured by flow cytometry. Conclusive comparison of naive and antigen-experienced compartments was prevented by the profiling of bulk unsorted PBMCs. Estimates of total diversity based on one million sequenced T cells were considered lower bounds and underestimates. Compared with the aged group, the long-lived group had more naive CD4+ T cells, fewer expanded clones and increased TCR diversity, a pattern suggesting age selection.

Worth noting for this clonotype: It lacks a known antigen. No base-level quality is on record; no much larger clone is a single base apart.

Taken from cysteine to phenylalanine, the CDR3 has 15 residues. Just the 45-base CDR3 DNA is kept, in frame starting at base 1. V gives up 6 bases and J gives up 6 bases, and the segment between their germline ends measures 18 bases. In the germline V gene (reference sequence), CDR1 corresponds to LNHDA and CDR2 to SQIVND. The library was made by 5' RACE. Sequencing took place on an Illumina HiSeq 2500. A second PCR of roughly 7 to 11 cycles was run with a J-beta primer mix and a sample-barcoded 5' primer. A template-switch 5' adaptor carrying 12 random nucleotides introduced a unique molecular identifier onto each TCR beta cDNA molecule. Each sample yielded at least 2.5 million CDR3-containing paired-end reads. First-strand cDNA synthesis was performed from all RNA using the Mint cDNA synthesis kit, with priming by a TRBC-specific oligonucleotide. Following uracil-DNA glycosylase treatment, all cDNA underwent a first 18-cycle PCR with the universal primers M1SS and BC2_uni_R. Concerning the study's data processing: Each sample was normalized by randomly selecting 1 million high-quality reads, each carrying a distinct molecular identifier. Instead of being binned into consensus sequences, reads with shared molecular identifiers were discarded. MiTCR, with a Q25 quality threshold and the strictest error-elimination algorithm, was used for CDR3 identification, clonotype clustering and error correction. A nonparametric unseen species model with Euler transformation was used to estimate lower-bound total TCR beta diversity. TCRdb reanalyzed the raw reads on its own, using fastp at Q25 for trimming and MiXCR for clone calling, and kept in-frame beta chains. CDR3 protein sequences are deduplicated, and each keeps its most common genes and DNA. For this entry, the V and J calls and clone size follow TCRdb and not the study's own pipeline. This sample is represented by under 1,000,000 distinct CDR3 sequences; about 36% of them were singletons. Of the sample, roughly 13% is held by the ten largest clones.

Specimen: blood. The clonotype originates from a man younger than 30 in good health. In this chain, TRBV19 is recombined with TRBJ2-4; D gene: possibly TRBD1, on 6 matching bases. At the DNA level, the sequence is TGTGCCAGTAGCGCCAACCCAGGGGCGCGAAACATTCAGTACTTC. Its coded protein is CASSANPGARNIQYF. The full variable domain, with segments outside the CDR3 supplied by the reference TRBV19 and TRBJ2-4 proteins, appears as DGGITQSPKYLFRKEGQNVTLSCEQNLNHDAMYWYRQDPGQGLRLIYYSQIVNDFQKGDIAEGYSVSREKKESFPLTVTSAQKNPTAFYLCASSANPGARNIQYFGAGTRLSVL.